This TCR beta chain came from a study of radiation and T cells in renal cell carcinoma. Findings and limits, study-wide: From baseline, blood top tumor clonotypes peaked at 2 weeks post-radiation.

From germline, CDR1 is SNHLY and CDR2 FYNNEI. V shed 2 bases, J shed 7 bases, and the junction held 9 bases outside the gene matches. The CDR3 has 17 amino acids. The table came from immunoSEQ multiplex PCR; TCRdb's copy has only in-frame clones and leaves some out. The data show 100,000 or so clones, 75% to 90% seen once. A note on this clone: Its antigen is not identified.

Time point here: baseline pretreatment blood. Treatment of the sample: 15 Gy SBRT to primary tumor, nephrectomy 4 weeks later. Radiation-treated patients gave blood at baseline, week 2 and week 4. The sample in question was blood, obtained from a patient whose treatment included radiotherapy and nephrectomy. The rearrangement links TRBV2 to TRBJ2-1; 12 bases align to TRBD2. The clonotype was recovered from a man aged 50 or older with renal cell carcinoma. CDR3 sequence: CASSESTGLAGQNEQFF. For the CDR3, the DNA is TGTGCCAGCAGTGAAAGCACCGGACTAGCGGGGCAGAATGAGCAGTTCTTC.